One sample yielded the 14 T cell receptor beta chains listed below, sequenced in a study of vaccination and CD4 T cells after COVID-19. Their antigens remain unidentified. At the Johns Hopkins FTIC core, DNA taken from cultured CD4+ T cells was sequenced by way of the Oncomine TCR Beta short-read assay. Researchers extracted genomic DNA from CD4+ T cells that had been cultured. TCRdb reprocessed the PCR reads via MiXCR and lists one record per CDR3 protein. The sample lists some 8,900 distinct CDR3 sequences, about 35% occurring once. The sample's treatment: approximately 10-day PBMC culture with coronavirus spike peptide pools or control peptides (ViraFEST assay). Unexposed donor CD4+ T cells predated the COVID-19 pandemic, collected 2011-2018. What was sequenced was CD4+ T cells from blood, cultured in vitro. The receptors originated from a human donor in good health.

This chain joins TRBV28 and TRBJ1-2; 8 bases line up with TRBD1. The length of the CDR3 is 16 residues. The germline gives CDR1 MDHEN, CDR2 SYDVKM. Trimming removed 5 bases from V and 7 bases from J; junction bases left unmatched: 15. CDR3 DNA: TGTGCCAGCAGTCCCTCCTATGGACAGGGAGAGCGTGGCTACACCTTC. This encodes CASSPSYGQGERGYTF.

This clonotype has more than one count but fewer than ten. This rearrangement joins TRBV7-8 to TRBJ2-7; 10 bases are a match to TRBD1. Trimming took 0 bases from V and 6 from J; bases not matched to a gene: 5. Germline CDR1 and CDR2: SGHVS and FQNEAQ. This CDR3 region has 15 residues. DNA of the CDR3: TGTGCCAGCAGCTTAGCCGGGACAGGGGCGACCGAGCAGTACTTC. It specifies CASSLAGTGATEQYF. Together with reference TRBV7-8 and TRBJ2-7, the CDR3 gives the full variable domain: GAGVSQSPRYKVAKRGQDVALRCDPISGHVSLFWYQQALGQGPEFLTYFQNEAQLDKSGLPSDRFFAERPEGSVSTLKIQRTQQEDSAVYLCASSLAGTGATEQYFGPGTRLTVT.

The J gene is TRBJ2-7, the V gene TRBV7-2, with 9 nucleotides matching TRBD1. CDR1 and CDR2 from the germline V gene are SGHTA and FQGNSA. Trimming removed 2 bases from V and 5 bases from J; junction bases left unmatched: 10. This CDR3 is built from 16 residues. This CDR3 reads CASSLSPGTGTHEQYF. The DNA of the CDR3 is TGTGCCAGCAGCTTAAGTCCCGGGACAGGGACCCACGAGCAGTACTTC. The complete variable domain, with remaining parts taken from reference TRBV7-2 and TRBJ2-7, reads GAGVSQSPSNKVTEKGKDVELRCDPISGHTALYWYRQSLGQGLEFLIYFQGNSAPDKSGLPSDRFSAERTGGSVSTLTIQRTQQEDSAVYLCASSLSPGTGTHEQYFGPGTRLTVT.

This clonotype was observed a handful of times. The chain links TRBV6-4 to TRBJ2-3; 11 bases fit TRBD2. Germline V lookup: CDR1 MRHNA, CDR2 SNTAGT. J gave up 4 bases and V 3 bases, and 3 bases lay outside the gene matches. This CDR3 comprises 15 residues. The CDR3 spells CASSDLAGGPDTQYF. DNA for the CDR3: TGTGCCAGCAGTGATTTAGCGGGAGGGCCAGATACGCAGTATTTT.

The J gene is TRBJ2-5, the V gene TRBV5-6; D is possibly TRBD1 or TRBD2 (5 bases each). CDR1 and CDR2 (germline): SGHDT, YYEEEE. The germline V and J ends were trimmed by 4 bases and 1 base, with 14 bases remaining between them. The CDR3 totals 15 residues. Here the CDR3 DNA reads TGTGCCAGCAGCCTGCAGGGTGGGGGCCAAGAGACCCAGTACTTC. Encoded protein: CASSLQGGGQETQYF.

Relative to its sample, this clonotype is medium-sized. This chain uses TRBV27 with TRBJ1-5; TRBD1 agrees at 11 bases. This CDR3 spans 15 amino acids. Trimming removed 5 bases from V and 4 bases from J; junction bases left unmatched: 4. From germline, CDR1 is MNHEY and CDR2 SMNVEV (reference sequence). CDR3 in DNA: TGTGCCAGCAGTCGGGGGACAGGGGGGAATCAGCCCCAGCATTTT. Amino acid sequence: CASSRGTGGNQPQHF.

This clonotype was detected only a few times. The chain joins TRBV10-3 to TRBJ1-5; 9 nucleotides match TRBD1. This CDR3 has 15 residues. V trimming: 4 bases; J trimming: 3 bases; junction bases outside the gene matches: 4. The germline CDR1 and CDR2 sequences are ENHRY and SYGVKD. The CDR3 reads CAISAGQGLNQPQHF. CDR3 nucleotides: TGTGCCATCAGTGCGGGACAGGGCCTCAATCAGCCCCAGCATTTT.

The chain has TRBV10-3 and TRBJ2-3; weak D call: TRBD1 (6 bases). The length of the CDR3 is 15 residues. Germline V CDR1 and CDR2: ENHRY, SYGVKD. Trimming took 0 bases from V and 1 from J, leaving 8 bases between them. The CDR3: CAISESRQGTDTQYF. The CDR3 DNA reads TGTGCCATCAGTGAGTCGCGACAGGGCACAGATACGCAGTATTTT.

The gene calls are TRBV4-3 and TRBJ2-1, with D perhaps matching TRBD2 (5 bases). Germline CDR1 LGHNA, CDR2 YSLEER. The CDR3 runs to 17 residues. Trimming took 1 base from V and 2 from J, leaving 15 bases between them. CDR3 sequence (DNA): TGCGCCAGCAGCCAAGGTTTAGCGCCGGGCCCCTACAATGAGCAGTTCTTC. It codes for CASSQGLAPGPYNEQFF.

This clonotype was counted once. V is TRBV28 and J is TRBJ1-3; no clear D gene. V dropped 5 bases and J dropped 8 bases, with 10 bases sitting between them. Germline loops: CDR1 MDHEN, CDR2 SYDVKM. The CDR3 has 12 amino acids. The CDR3 region is CASSPPGYTIYF. The CDR3 region has the DNA TGTGCCAGCAGTCCCCCCGGGTACACCATATATTTT.

Sample share makes this clonotype medium-sized. The chain joins TRBV10-3 to TRBJ1-2; TRBD1 matches 8 bases. CDR1 ENHRY and CDR2 SYGVKD come from the germline V gene. The length of the CDR3 is 13 residues. V shed 6 bases and J 0 bases; nucleotides not matched to a gene: 0. In DNA, the CDR3 is TGTGCCATCAGGGACAGGGCTAACTATGGCTACACCTTC. Residues: CAIRDRANYGYTF.

This clonotype was detected a few times. This chain uses TRBV5-1 with TRBJ1-1, with TRBD1 as a possible D gene (5 bases). Trimming stripped 2 bases from V and 3 bases from J, with 8 bases between. The CDR3 loop spans 13 amino acids. CDR1 and CDR2 from the germline V gene are SGHRS and YFSETQ. The CDR3 loop reads CASSLTQDTEAFF. The DNA for the CDR3 is TGCGCCAGCAGCTTAACACAGGACACTGAAGCTTTCTTT.

The J gene is TRBJ1-2, the V gene TRBV19, with 11 bases lining up with TRBD1. The CDR3 spans 14 residues. Germline V gene lookup returns CDR1 LNHDA and CDR2 SQIVND (reference sequence). The V gene end was trimmed by 6 bases and the J gene end by 7 bases; junction bases not matched to a gene: 7. The CDR3 here is CASRWTGGTSGYTF. The CDR3 DNA reads as TGTGCCAGTAGATGGACAGGGGGCACGTCTGGCTACACCTTC.

This clonotype was seen only a few times. The V gene is TRBV6-1, the J gene TRBJ2-3, with D uncertain. The germline V and J ends were trimmed by 6 bases and 11 bases, with 21 bases remaining between them. CDR3 length equals 14 residues. Germline loops: CDR1 MNHNS, CDR2 SASEGT. This CDR3 reads CASRTPGSVMGQYF. The CDR3 DNA follows: TGTGCCAGCAGGACCCCCGGGTCCGTCATGGGGCAGTATTTT.